These 29 T cell receptor beta chains were sequenced from one sample in a study of multiple sclerosis patients with progressive multifocal leukoencephalopathy. Noted time point: before natalizumab initiation. Sequencing used immunoSEQ multiplex PCR; TCRdb keeps in-frame clones, though not all of them. The repertoire holds 25,000 to 35,000 clones, with more than 75% as singletons. Sequenced sample: PBMCs. These receptor sequences come from a human donor with multiple sclerosis.

This clone was detected only a few times. The CDR3: CASSLEETQYF. Written as DNA, the CDR3 is TGTGCCAGCAGCTTAGAAGAGACCCAGTACTTC. The J gene is TRBJ2-5, the V gene TRBV11-2; D unclear. From germline, CDR1 is SGHAT and CDR2 FQNNGV. The CDR3 is 11 amino acids. Trimming removed 0 bases at V and 4 bases at J, with 0 bases between.

The chain carries TRBV7-3 and TRBJ2-1; D remains unclear. The CDR3 is 14 amino acids. The V gene lost 4 bases and the J gene lost 5 bases, with 12 bases spanning the gap. Germline V gene lookup returns CDR1 SGHTA and CDR2 FQGTGA. The CDR3: CASSSKSSNNEQFF. The CDR3, as DNA: TGTGCCAGCAGCTCCAAGAGTTCGAACAATGAGCAGTTCTTC. Using reference TRBV7-3 and TRBJ2-1 for the parts outside the CDR3, the full variable domain is GAGVSQTPSNKVTEKGKYVELRCDPISGHTALYWYRQSLGQGPEFLIYFQGTGAADDSGLPNDRFFAVRPEGSVSTLKIQRTERGDSAVYLCASSSKSSNNEQFFGPGTRLTVL.

This chain joins TRBV19 and TRBJ1-3; D is perhaps TRBD1 (5 bases). The CDR3 covers 15 residues. V lost 4 bases and J 0 bases, leaving 10 bases between the germline ends. CDR1 and CDR2 (germline): LNHDA, SQIVND (reference sequence). The CDR3 sequence: CASSKRDFSGNTIYF. Here the CDR3 DNA reads TGTGCCAGTAGTAAGCGGGACTTCTCTGGAAACACCATATATTTT.

The chain uses TRBV4-3 and TRBJ2-7; TRBD2 might be the D (5 bases). From germline, CDR1 is LGHNA and CDR2 YSLEER. There are 14 residues in the CDR3. Between the trimmed V and J ends, which lost 0 bases and 3 bases, there was a span of 9 bases. In DNA form, the CDR3 reads TGCGCCAGCAGCCAAGATTATCGGGGCTACGAGCAGTACTTC. It translates to CASSQDYRGYEQYF.

This chain uses TRBV7-9 with TRBJ1-1, with D tentatively TRBD1 (5 bases). Germline values: CDR1 SEHNR, CDR2 FQNEAQ (reference sequence). The CDR3 is 16 residues long. V lost 4 bases and J lost 1, with 16 bases in between. CDR3 residues: CASSSTPTGPNTEAFF. The CDR3 DNA is TGTGCCAGCAGCTCCACACCGACGGGGCCGAACACTGAAGCTTTCTTT.

The V call is TRBV4-1, the J call TRBJ1-1; a weak D match, TRBD1 (6 bases). The CDR3 consists of 18 residues. Germline V CDR1 and CDR2: MGHRA, YSYEKL. With 4 bases removed from V and 4 bases from J, the gap between germline ends came to 25 bases. The CDR3 loop reads CASSRTMGGALERTEAFF. DNA of the CDR3: TGCGCCAGCAGCCGGACAATGGGGGGGGCCCTGGAGCGCACTGAAGCTTTCTTT.

This chain joins TRBV6-5 and TRBJ1-1; D unclear. Deletions cut 0 bases from V and 4 bases from J, with 6 bases between. This CDR3 comprises 13 residues. Per germline, CDR1 MNHEY and CDR2 SVGAGI. CDR3 residues: CASSYSRGTEAFF. The DNA of the CDR3 is TGTGCCAGCAGTTACTCGCGGGGCACTGAAGCTTTCTTT.

CDR3 DNA sequence: TGTGCCAGTAGAAGGACAGACATTAATGAAAAACTGTTTTTT. It encodes CASRRTDINEKLFF. V is TRBV19 and J is TRBJ1-4, with TRBD1 as a possible D gene (6 bases). V dropped 6 bases and J dropped 4 bases, with 12 bases sitting between them. Germline V gene data show CDR1 as LNHDA and CDR2 as SQIVND (reference sequence). This CDR3 contains 14 residues.

The genes are TRBV4-3 and TRBJ1-4; weak D call: TRBD1 (6 bases). Germline lookup yields CDR1 LGHNA and CDR2 YSLEER. The CDR3 consists of 14 residues. The V end lost 5 bases, the J end lost 8 bases, and 15 bases lay between the germline ends. The CDR3 DNA is TGCGCCAGCAGCGGTGGGACAACTTACGAAAAACTGTTTTTT. This translates into CASSGGTTYEKLFF.

V is TRBV9 and J is TRBJ2-1, with D possibly being TRBD2 (5 bases). Per the germline V gene, CDR1 is SGDLS and CDR2 is YYNGEE. Trimming took 3 bases from V and 2 from J, leaving 12 bases between them. This CDR3 comprises 15 residues. CDR3 nucleotide sequence: TGTGCCAGCAGCGCGGGCGGGCTGACCTACAATGAGCAGTTCTTC. This codes for CASSAGGLTYNEQFF.

The chain combines TRBV7-2 with TRBJ1-2; no reliable D call. Germline values: CDR1 SGHTA, CDR2 FQGNSA. The V end lost 3 bases, the J end lost 4 bases, and 18 bases lay between the germline ends. The CDR3 totals 16 residues. The CDR3 loop reads CASSFDTVAVGYGYTF. The DNA for the CDR3 is TGTGCCAGCAGCTTCGATACAGTGGCTGTCGGCTATGGCTACACCTTC.

The gene calls are TRBV5-1 and TRBJ2-7; D tentatively fits TRBD1 or TRBD2 (5 bases each). Germline CDR1 and CDR2: SGHRS and YFSETQ. This CDR3 spans 14 amino acids. Trimming pared 0 bases from V and 2 bases from J, leaving 9 bases between. The CDR3 DNA is TGCGCCAGCAGCTTGGATCCGGGACCCTACGAGCAGTACTTC. Translating it yields CASSLDPGPYEQYF.

The chain links TRBV29-1 to TRBJ1-2; D unresolved. Trimming took off 6 bases at V and 8 bases at J, with 13 bases between the two ends. Per germline, CDR1 SQVTM and CDR2 ANQGSEA. The CDR3 totals 11 residues. The CDR3 reads CSVDARGGYTF. The CDR3 DNA reads TGCAGCGTGGACGCGCGAGGGGGCTACACCTTC.

This sequence joins TRBV27 and TRBJ1-1; TRBD1 is a possible D gene (6 bases). V shed 6 bases and J shed 5 bases, with 16 bases lying between them. CDR1 is MNHEY, CDR2 SMNVEV, per germline (reference sequence). The CDR3 runs 14 residues. CDR3 in DNA: TGTGCCAGCAGAGGCCAGGAGGGGGGTACTGAAGCTTTCTTT. This translates into CASRGQEGGTEAFF.

The rearrangement joins TRBV4-2 to TRBJ1-5; tentatively, D is TRBD1 (6 bases). CDR1 and CDR2 (germline): LGHNA, YNFKEQ. Trimming stripped 5 bases from V and 2 bases from J, with 10 bases between. CDR3 length: 14 amino acids. Here the CDR3 reads CASSTTGRNQPQHF. The CDR3, as DNA: TGTGCCAGCAGCACGACAGGCCGCAATCAGCCCCAGCATTTT.

The chain has TRBV2 and TRBJ2-7; 11 nucleotides match TRBD1. With V trimmed by 6 bases and J by 2 bases, 9 bases remained unmatched. Germline loops: CDR1 SNHLY, CDR2 FYNNEI. This CDR3 has 16 amino acids. The CDR3 region is CASRTGPGQGAYEQYF. As DNA, the CDR3 is TGTGCCAGCAGAACCGGACCGGGACAGGGGGCCTACGAGCAGTACTTC. The full variable domain, completed using reference TRBV2 and TRBJ2-7, is EPEVTQTPSHQVTQMGQEVILRCVPISNHLYFYWYRQILGQKVEFLVSFYNNEISEKSEIFDDQFSVERPDGSNFTLKIRSTKLEDSAMYFCASRTGPGQGAYEQYFGPGTRLTVT.

The chain couples TRBV2 to TRBJ1-1, with D tentatively TRBD1 (6 bases). Trimming removed 6 bases from V and 5 bases from J, with 16 bases in between. Germline V lookup: CDR1 SNHLY, CDR2 FYNNEI. CDR3 length: 14 residues. The DNA for the CDR3 is TGTGCCAGCAGAAACTCCGGAGGGGGGACTGAAGCTTTCTTT. As protein: CASRNSGGGTEAFF. The variable domain in full, completed from reference TRBV2 and TRBJ1-1, reads EPEVTQTPSHQVTQMGQEVILRCVPISNHLYFYWYRQILGQKVEFLVSFYNNEISEKSEIFDDQFSVERPDGSNFTLKIRSTKLEDSAMYFCASRNSGGGTEAFFGQGTRLTVV.

The V and J genes are TRBV12-5 and TRBJ2-5, with D possibly matching TRBD1 (5 bases). Trimming took 6 bases from V and 0 from J, leaving 11 bases between them. Germline V gives CDR1 LGHNT, CDR2 FRNRAP. The CDR3 contains 14 residues. CDR3 DNA sequence: TGTGCTAGTGGGACTGACAGTTACCAAGAGACCCAGTACTTC. Encoded protein: CASGTDSYQETQYF.

The rearrangement joins TRBV27 to TRBJ2-1; D perhaps matches TRBD1 (5 bases). Looked up from germline, CDR1 is MNHEY and CDR2 is SMNVEV (reference sequence). The CDR3 sequence is 14 residues long. The V end lost 7 bases, the J end lost 10 bases, and 20 bases lay between the germline ends. CDR3 bases: TGTGCCAGCAAAGAGACCTCCCTCCCAGGGGAGCAGTTCTTC. Translated, it gives CASKETSLPGEQFF.

The chain employs TRBV2 and TRBJ1-2; D uncertain. The CDR3 contains 12 residues. Trimming took 2 bases from V and 8 from J, leaving 9 bases between them. The germline CDR1 and CDR2 sequences are SNHLY and FYNNEI. CDR3 sequence: CASSETDGGYTF. In DNA form, the CDR3 reads TGTGCCAGCAGTGAAACAGATGGGGGCTACACCTTC.

This sequence joins TRBV6-1 and TRBJ2-2; D tentatively fits TRBD1 or TRBD2 (5 bases each). Per the germline V gene, CDR1 is MNHNS and CDR2 is SASEGT. CDR3 length: 14 amino acids. V was cut by 6 bases and J by 1 base, with 9 bases left in between. CDR3 protein: CASRGTGNTGELFF. DNA for the CDR3: TGTGCCAGCAGGGGGACGGGGAACACCGGGGAGCTGTTTTTT.

The chain combines TRBV5-8 with TRBJ1-2; 8 bases match TRBD1. V lost 0 bases, J lost 5 bases, and 15 bases stayed unmatched. The CDR3 sequence is 18 residues long. From germline, CDR1 is SGHTS and CDR2 YDEGEE. The CDR3 DNA reads as TGTGCCAGCAGCTTGGAGCCGGGACAGGTTGGAGGAATTTATGGCTACACCTTC. Protein sequence: CASSLEPGQVGGIYGYTF.

This clone was seen only a few times. V usage is TRBV7-9 and J usage is TRBJ1-3; no definite D call. The V gene's germline CDR1 is SEHNR and CDR2 FQNEAQ (reference sequence). Trimming shortened V by 0 bases and J by 3 bases, and 12 bases separated the two germline ends. This CDR3 contains 16 residues. CDR3 region: CASSLAEPGDGNTIYF. DNA for the CDR3: TGTGCCAGCAGCTTAGCGGAGCCTGGGGATGGAAACACCATATATTTT.

The genes are TRBV30 and TRBJ1-6; the D is unclear. This CDR3 comprises 14 residues. V shed 0 bases and J shed 7 bases, with 10 bases lying between them. Germline V gene data show CDR1 as GTSNPN and CDR2 as SVGIG (reference sequence). CDR3 DNA: TGTGCCTGGAGTGTACTCGGGGAGAATTCACCCCTCCACTTT. Its protein is CAWSVLGENSPLHF. The full variable domain, completed using reference TRBV30 and TRBJ1-6, is SQTIHQWPATLVQPVGSPLSLECTVEGTSNPNLYWYRQAAGRGLQLLFYSVGIGQISSEVPQNLSASRPQDRQFILSSKKLLLSDSGFYLCAWSVLGENSPLHFGNGTRLTVT.

J is TRBJ1-2 and V is TRBV5-6; maybe TRBD1 (5 bases). Per the germline V gene, CDR1 is SGHDT and CDR2 is YYEEEE. This CDR3 is 14 amino acids long. Trimming pared 0 bases from V and 2 bases from J, leaving 8 bases between. CDR3 nucleotide sequence: TGTGCCAGCAGCTTGGCGGGGGAAAACTATGGCTACACCTTC. It translates to CASSLAGENYGYTF.

The V call is TRBV11-2, the J call TRBJ2-7; a weak D match, TRBD1 (7 bases). V was pared by 6 bases and J by 3 bases, with 15 bases between. Per the germline V gene, CDR1 is SGHAT and CDR2 is FQNNGV. This CDR3 contains 14 residues. The CDR3 DNA sequence: TGTGCCAGCAGTCGACAGGGAGGCTTCTACGAGCAGTACTTC. Residues: CASSRQGGFYEQYF.

The chain combines TRBV4-3 with TRBJ1-2; TRBD1 is a possible D gene (6 bases). The V end was cut by 2 bases, the J end by 2 bases, with 9 bases between. CDR3 length: 14 residues. The germline V gene has CDR1 LGHNA and CDR2 YSLEER. The CDR3 DNA sequence: TGCGCCAGCAGCCAATGGGACATCAACTATGGCTACACCTTC. Its translation: CASSQWDINYGYTF.

The V gene is TRBV7-8, the J gene TRBJ2-2, with a tentative D call TRBD2 (5 bases). Between the trimmed V and J ends, which lost 4 bases and 6 bases, there was a span of 12 bases. Per the germline V gene, CDR1 is SGHVS and CDR2 is FQNEAQ. The CDR3 is made up of 14 amino acids. DNA for the CDR3: TGTGCCAGCAGCTCCATAGCGCTGGCCGGGGAGCTGTTTTTT. Translated: CASSSIALAGELFF.

V and J are TRBV15 and TRBJ1-1; TRBD1 matches at 8 bases. With 3 bases clipped from V and 0 bases from J, the junction kept 0 bases outside the gene matches. Germline V gene data show CDR1 as LNHNV and CDR2 as YYDKDF (reference sequence). This CDR3 spans 14 amino acids. CDR3 nucleotides: TGTGCCACCAGCAGGACAGGGGTGAACACTGAAGCTTTCTTT. Its protein is CATSRTGVNTEAFF.